The clone carrying this T cell receptor (beta chain) was seen many times. The antigen is undetermined. It was RNA transcripts that yielded the amplified TCR beta CDR3 regions. When the TCR CDR3 underwent first-round RT-PCR, the HTBI primer set was used. From the multiplex PCR reads, TCRdb called clonotypes with MiXCR, one entry per CDR3 protein. The sample includes 550,000 to 600,000 distinct CDR3 sequences, 14% of them seen just once. The V end lost 4 bases, the J end lost 8 bases, and 12 bases lay between the germline ends. Germline V lookup: CDR1 SGHRS, CDR2 YFSETQ. CDR3 length: 13 residues. This record comes from a study of T cells in Graves' hyperthyroidism and ophthalmopathy. Study results and limitations: Most expanded thyroid clonotypes above 0.001 recurred in blood. Classification by a 13 V-J model distinguished ophthalmopathy from stable hyperthyroidism.

Researchers barred patients who had uncontrolled infection, other autoimmune disease, pregnancy or lactation. The chain carries TRBV5-1 and TRBJ1-4; D remains unclear. The specimen was blood. The TCR comes from a woman younger than 35 with Graves' ophthalmopathy. The CDR3, as DNA: TGCGCCAGCAGCGAGGGCCTCCGGGAAAAACTGTTTTTT. Translation gives CASSEGLREKLFF.